This T cell receptor (beta chain) was recorded in a study of identical twins. The CDR3 covers 12 residues. With 7 bases clipped from V and 8 bases from J, the junction kept 10 bases outside the gene matches. Germline-derived CDR1 and CDR2 are SQVTM and ANQGSEA. This clonotype was seen repeatedly, ten times or more. TCRdb processed the 5' RACE reads anew with MiXCR; each CDR3 protein has one entry. The repertoire holds 450,000 to 650,000 distinct CDR3 sequences, with over 8.5% as singletons. The same specimen was also included in a second study, on yellow fever vaccine responses in identical twins.

This chain joins TRBV29-1 and TRBJ1-1; 7 bases line up with TRBD1. Sequenced: PBMCs. The TCR comes from a woman under 30 in good health. CDR3 region: CSASTGFKEAFF. The CDR3 region has the DNA TGCAGCGCCTCGACAGGGTTTAAGGAAGCTTTCTTT.